This T cell receptor (beta chain) was captured in a study of shared clonotypes between healthy human individuals. Study findings and constraints: The genetic and exposure-history diversity represented was limited by few donors. The sampled material consisted only of blood, and tissue repertoires are likely to differ.

Concerning this clone itself: No antigen is known for it.

Every unsorted PBMC PCR replicate was loaded with about 290 ng DNA, about 30,000 T cell genomes. Only in-frame clones appear in the TCRdb table, and some are missing; sequencing was by immunoSEQ multiplex PCR. The repertoire holds about half a million clones, with around four fifths as singletons. The V and J ends lost 4 bases and 5 bases, in that order; junction bases with no gene match: 5. CDR3 size: 13 residues. Per the germline V gene, CDR1 is SGHRS and CDR2 is YFSETQ. This chain connects TRBV5-1 to TRBJ2-5, with 7 bases lining up with TRBD1. Sequences were obtained from PBMCs. The receptor comes from a woman aged 40 to 50 in good health. Some clones in this sample may be carry-over from other donors' samples. The CDR3 sequence is CASSAQGDETQYF. DNA of the CDR3: TGCGCCAGCAGCGCTCAGGGGGATGAGACCCAGTACTTC.